This TCR beta chain came from a study of memory CD4+ T cells and cytomegalovirus serostatus. Study as a whole: Donors were healthy Belgian adults, under ten CMV seropositive and 20 to 25 seronegative. Study results and limitations: Each of approximately 61 CMV-associated TCRbeta sequences occurred in one to five individuals. Median bootstrapped AUC for CMV status was about 0.96 originally, 0.9 to 0.93 US-trained.

On this clone itself: Its antigen is not known.

Method: immunoSEQ multiplex PCR; TCRdb's copy keeps in-frame clones and lacks some. The sample lists about 44,000 clones; 79% were seen once. The sort gate was single viable CD3+CD4+CD8-CD45RO+ cells for memory CD4+ T cells. Serum IgG to CMV pp150, pp28, p38 and p52 defined serostatus. This CDR3 is 15 amino acids long. V was shortened by 0 bases and J by 5 bases, with 11 bases between the two germline ends. Germline CDR1 reads LGHNA; CDR2 reads YNFKEQ. The chain employs TRBV4-2 and TRBJ2-1; D ambiguous. Sequenced: memory CD4+ T cells from blood. This TCR came from an adult in good health and CMV-seronegative. CDR3: CASSQDITQDNEQFF. CDR3 DNA: TGTGCCAGCAGCCAAGATATCACTCAGGACAATGAGCAGTTCTTC.